The 25 T cell receptor beta chains given below trace back to one sample, sequenced in a study of CD8+CD57+ T cells in acquired aplastic anemia. Patients chosen for sequencing had CD8+CD57+ cells that had expanded, as shown by flow cytometry. Profiling of TCR beta VDJ combinations and CDR3 sequences used genomic DNA as template. Each CDR3 protein is one row after TCRdb ran MiXCR on the reads. The sample shows about 58,000 distinct CDR3 sequences, around 50% of them seen only once. Sequencing used sorted CD4+, CD8+, or CD8+CD57+ T cells (not recorded which) from PBMCs. Source of these receptors: a human donor with aplastic anemia.

The J gene is TRBJ1-1, the V gene TRBV29-1; weak D call: TRBD1 (6 bases). CDR3 size: 14 residues. Trimming stripped 6 bases from V and 5 bases from J, with 19 bases between. Germline CDR1 reads SQVTM; CDR2 reads ANQGSEA. The CDR3 nucleotides read TGCAGCGTCCACCAGCCAGGGGCGGTGACTGAAGCTTTCTTT. Its protein product is CSVHQPGAVTEAFF.

The CDR3 loop reads CATSRPDTAAFF. The CDR3 coding sequence is TGTGCCACCAGCCGACCGGACACCGCAGCTTTCTTT. The chain recombines TRBV15 with TRBJ1-1, with a possible D match to TRBD1 (5 bases). The V gene's germline CDR1 is LNHNV and CDR2 YYDKDF (reference sequence). The V end lost 5 bases, the J end lost 10 bases, and 14 bases lay between the germline ends. The CDR3 has 12 residues.

Details on this clonotype: Possible read error: a much larger clone is one base away. V and J are TRBV5-6 and TRBJ1-6, with a weak D call TRBD1 (5 bases). Germline CDR1 reads SGHDT; CDR2 reads YYEEEE. This CDR3 spans 16 amino acids. CDR3 sequence (DNA): TGTGCCAGCAGCTTAAGATCGGGGGGAGGAAATTCACCCCCCCACTTT. Protein product: CASSLRSGGGNSPPHF.

The chain carries TRBV5-4 and TRBJ2-1, with 8 positions matching TRBD1. Trimming at V came to 2 bases and at J to 4 bases, leaving 5 bases not matched to a gene. Germline values: CDR1 SGHNT, CDR2 YYREEE (reference sequence). CDR3 size: 15 residues. The CDR3 sequence is CASSLPGQAYNEQFF. CDR3 coding DNA: TGTGCCAGCAGCTTACCGGGACAGGCATACAATGAGCAGTTCTTC. The full variable domain, completed using reference TRBV5-4 and TRBJ2-1, is ETGVTQSPTHLIKTRGQQVTLRCSSQSGHNTVSWYQQALGQGPQFIFQYYREEENGRGNFPPRFSGLQFPNYSSELNVNALELDDSALYLCASSLPGQAYNEQFFGPGTRLTVL.

This chain uses TRBV29-1 with TRBJ2-1, with 8 positions matching TRBD2. The germline CDR1 and CDR2 sequences are SQVTM and ANQGSEA. This CDR3 region has 15 residues. J lost 0 bases, V lost 2 bases, and 3 bases had no gene match. The CDR3 bases are TGCAGCGTTGAACTAGCGGGCCACTCCTACAATGAGCAGTTCTTC. Encoded protein: CSVELAGHSYNEQFF.

The chain combines TRBV28 with TRBJ1-1; D might be TRBD1 (6 bases). Trimming pared 3 bases from V and 4 bases from J, leaving 6 bases between. CDR1 MDHEN and CDR2 SYDVKM come from the germline V gene. The CDR3 totals 12 residues. The CDR3: CASSLGATEAFF. For the CDR3, the DNA is TGTGCCAGCAGTTTGGGGGCCACTGAAGCTTTCTTT.

This rearrangement joins TRBV24-1 to TRBJ1-1, with D tentatively TRBD1 (6 bases). Germline V gene sequence: CDR1 KGHDR, CDR2 SFDVKD. V was trimmed by 7 bases and J by 6 bases, leaving 11 bases between them. CDR3 length: 12 amino acids. CDR3 bases: TGTGCCACCAGCTCAGGGGCGGCTGAAGCTTTCTTT. This translates into CATSSGAAEAFF.

The chain recombines TRBV20-1 with TRBJ2-5; 8 bases align to TRBD2. Unmatched junction bases numbered 7, after V lost 3 bases and J lost 4 bases. Germline lookup yields CDR1 DFQATT and CDR2 SNEGSKA (reference sequence). The CDR3 consists of 14 residues. The CDR3 is CSASLIAGSETQYF. CDR3 DNA: TGCAGTGCTAGCTTAATAGCGGGGTCAGAGACCCAGTACTTC.

In DNA form, the CDR3 reads TGTGCCACCCGTAACGGGAGATCTAGCACAGATACGCAGTATTTT. Protein: CATRNGRSSTDTQYF. The chain carries TRBV24-1 and TRBJ2-3, with TRBD2 as a possible D gene (6 bases). The CDR3 runs 15 residues. Germline V gene sequence: CDR1 KGHDR, CDR2 SFDVKD. Trimming took 9 bases from V and 0 from J, leaving 15 bases between them.

The rearrangement joins TRBV7-2 to TRBJ2-7; maybe TRBD1 (6 bases). CDR3 length: 13 amino acids. The germline CDR1 and CDR2 sequences are SGHTA and FQGNSA. Trimming pared 3 bases from V and 4 bases from J, leaving 10 bases between. The CDR3 DNA reads as TGTGCCAGCAGCTTTAGGGGGTCGTACGAGCAGTACTTC. As protein: CASSFRGSYEQYF.

The chain employs TRBV29-1 and TRBJ1-2; D is undetermined. Trimming removed 1 base from V and 11 bases from J, with 23 bases in between. The CDR3 is 15 residues long. The germline V gene has CDR1 SQVTM and CDR2 ANQGSEA. The CDR3 DNA reads as TGCAGCGTTGAAGTTCCGGACCGGCTTGAGGATTCTTACACCTTC. It codes for CSVEVPDRLEDSYTF.

The table lists this clonotype with many counts. J is TRBJ2-3 and V is TRBV11-2, with 7 bases lining up with TRBD1. V shed 6 bases, J shed 1 base, and the junction held 10 bases outside the gene matches. The CDR3 runs 16 residues. Looked up from germline, CDR1 is SGHAT and CDR2 is FQNNGV. Written as DNA, the CDR3 is TGTGCCAGCAGTGCACAGGGGAACGGGCGCACAGATACGCAGTATTTT. Residues: CASSAQGNGRTDTQYF.

This sequence joins TRBV11-1 and TRBJ2-1; D might be TRBD2 (5 bases). This CDR3 is built from 14 residues. Germline values: CDR1 SGHAT, CDR2 FQDESV (reference sequence). The germline V and J ends were trimmed by 3 bases and 6 bases, with 12 bases remaining between them. CDR3 loop: CASSFDGVTNEQFF. The CDR3 coding sequence is TGTGCCAGCAGCTTCGACGGGGTAACCAATGAGCAGTTCTTC.

The V call is TRBV9, the J call TRBJ2-1, with 8 bases aligning to TRBD2. The CDR3 totals 16 residues. Germline assignment: CDR1 SGDLS and CDR2 YYNGEE. Trimming at V came to 3 bases and at J to 8 bases, leaving 13 bases not matched to a gene. The CDR3, as DNA: TGTGCCAGCAGCGCCTCCGGGGGGGGTAGAAGTTATGAGCAGTTCTTC. Translation: CASSASGGGRSYEQFF.

This clonotype was detected a few times. This sequence joins TRBV20-1 and TRBJ1-6; TRBD1 might be the D (6 bases). This CDR3 spans 14 amino acids. V lost 3 bases, J lost 5 bases, and 11 bases lay in between. Germline values: CDR1 DFQATT, CDR2 SNEGSKA (reference sequence). CDR3 DNA: TGCAGTGCTAGTTGGGACACCGATAATTCACCCCTCCACTTT. Protein product: CSASWDTDNSPLHF.

This clonotype has just one count. This chain connects TRBV7-6 to TRBJ2-7, with a tentative D call TRBD2 (6 bases). The CDR3 totals 15 residues. Germline V gene data show CDR1 as SGHVS and CDR2 as FNYEAQ. Trimming removed 5 bases from V and 2 bases from J, with 16 bases in between. CDR3 nucleotide sequence: TGTGCCAGCAGCCCTGGGACTCCTCCGGCCTACGAGCAGTACTTC. The encoded protein is CASSPGTPPAYEQYF.

The table lists this clonotype with many counts. The V call is TRBV27, the J call TRBJ2-2; D gene ambiguous. This CDR3 spans 14 amino acids. Germline CDR1 reads MNHEY; CDR2 reads SMNVEV (reference sequence). Trimming pared 1 base from V and 4 bases from J, leaving 7 bases between. This chain's CDR3 is CASSLFPSTGELFF. Here the CDR3 DNA reads TGTGCCAGCAGTTTATTCCCCAGCACCGGGGAGCTGTTTTTT.

J is TRBJ2-7 and V is TRBV20-1; TRBD1 matches at 8 bases. Germline CDR1 is DFQATT and CDR2 is SNEGSKA (reference sequence). J was trimmed by 2 bases and V by 5 bases; bases with no gene match: 17. This CDR3 contains 17 residues. Written as DNA, the CDR3 is TGCAGTGCTCTAATCCGGGACAGGATCTCCGGCACCTACGAGCAGTACTTC. It is translated as CSALIRDRISGTYEQYF.

This clonotype was found many times. The chain recombines TRBV24-1 with TRBJ1-1, with a possible D match to TRBD1 (6 bases). The CDR3 totals 13 residues. Trimming took off 5 bases at V and 6 bases at J, with 12 bases between the two ends. The germline V gene has CDR1 KGHDR and CDR2 SFDVKD. CDR3 coding DNA: TGTGCCACCAGTGCCCCCGGGGGGCCTGAAGCTTTCTTT. As protein: CATSAPGGPEAFF.

This clonotype came up many times. This chain uses TRBV7-8 with TRBJ1-1; TRBD1 aligns across 7 bases. CDR3 length equals 15 residues. J was trimmed by 5 bases and V by 4 bases; bases with no gene match: 10. Germline loops: CDR1 SGHVS, CDR2 FQNEAQ. CDR3 in DNA: TGTGCCAGCAGCTCCCCGGGACAGCGGGGGACTGAAGCTTTCTTT. It translates to CASSSPGQRGTEAFF. The full variable domain, completed using reference TRBV7-8 and TRBJ1-1, is GAGVSQSPRYKVAKRGQDVALRCDPISGHVSLFWYQQALGQGPEFLTYFQNEAQLDKSGLPSDRFFAERPEGSVSTLKIQRTQQEDSAVYLCASSSPGQRGTEAFFGQGTRLTVV.

This clonotype has ten or more counts. The rearrangement links TRBV19 to TRBJ2-3; weak D call: TRBD2 (5 bases). Trimming shortened V by 5 bases and J by 4 bases, and 13 bases separated the two germline ends. Germline-derived CDR1 and CDR2 are LNHDA and SQIVND (reference sequence). CDR3 size: 14 residues. CDR3 sequence reads: CASSFGLPPDTQYF. CDR3 sequence (DNA): TGTGCCAGTAGTTTCGGACTTCCCCCAGATACGCAGTATTTT.

The rearrangement uses TRBV20-1 and TRBJ2-7, with D maybe TRBD2 (5 bases). V was pared by 3 bases and J by 4 bases, with 19 bases between. The CDR3 totals 15 residues. Germline V gives CDR1 DFQATT, CDR2 SNEGSKA (reference sequence). This chain's CDR3 is CSASPGVGSVYEQYF. The CDR3 bases are TGCAGTGCTAGTCCTGGAGTGGGTAGCGTGTACGAGCAGTACTTC.

The chain employs TRBV20-1 and TRBJ1-6, with a weak D call TRBD1 (5 bases). CDR1 and CDR2 from the germline V gene are DFQATT and SNEGSKA (reference sequence). This CDR3 spans 13 amino acids. V was clipped by 5 bases and J by 5 bases, with 10 bases between them. CDR3 coding DNA: TGCAGTGCTCTTACAGGCCATAATTCACCCCTCCACTTT. Translated: CSALTGHNSPLHF.

This clonotype was detected only once. A read error may explain this, as a much larger clone is one base away. The chain recombines TRBV11-3 with TRBJ2-2, with 8 bases fitting TRBD1. This CDR3 contains 15 residues. Germline CDR1 and CDR2: SGHNT and YENEEA. The CDR3 coding sequence is TGTGCCGGCAGCCAAGTGACAGGGGAAGGCGGGGAGCTGTTTTTT. It is translated as CAGSQVTGEGGELFF. The full variable domain, completed using reference TRBV11-3 and TRBJ2-2, is EAGVVQSPRYKIIEKKQPVAFWCNPISGHNTLYWYLQNLGQGPELLIRYENEEAVDDSQLPKDRFSAERLKGVDSTLKIQPAELGDSAVYLCAGSQVTGEGGELFFGEGSRLTVL.

This rearrangement joins TRBV10-3 to TRBJ1-2; tentatively, D is TRBD1 (5 bases). Trimming removed 0 bases at V and 3 bases at J, with 11 bases between. The germline CDR1 and CDR2 sequences are ENHRY and SYGVKD. The CDR3 contains 15 residues. The CDR3 DNA sequence: TGTGCCATCAGTGAGTCAGACAGCCCGGACTATGGCTACACCTTC. Protein product: CAISESDSPDYGYTF.